Listed below are T cell receptor beta chains from one sample, sequenced in a study of vaccination and CD4 T cells after COVID-19. No antigen is known for these receptors. MiXCR, applied by TCRdb to the PCR reads, yields one record per CDR3 protein. The sample yields 20,000 or so distinct CDR3 sequences, 40% to 50% seen once. Specimen: cultured CD4+ T cells from blood. The receptors were gathered from a human donor with COVID-19. Both conserved end residues are part of each CDR3. The order of the fields is CDR3 protein, CDR3 DNA, clone size, D gene, V gene, J gene. The D gene is left open where the match is weak. Clone size appears in some rows only: once, few, many, or a class for an expanded clone.

cdr3_aa: CSAKQTSGGAGEQFF
cdr3_nt: TGCAGTGCTAAGCAGACTAGCGGGGGGGCAGGTGAGCAGTTCTTC
clone_size: few
d_call: TRBD2
v_call: TRBV20-1
j_call: TRBJ2-1

cdr3_aa: CASSSQGLQETQYF
cdr3_nt: TGCGCCAGCAGCTCACAGGGTCTTCAAGAGACCCAGTACTTC
clone_size: few
d_call: -
v_call: TRBV5-1
j_call: TRBJ2-5

cdr3_aa: CASTGGPSNYGYTF
cdr3_nt: TGTGCCAGCACCGGGGGACCTTCGAACTATGGCTACACCTTC
clone_size: -
d_call: -
v_call: TRBV28
j_call: TRBJ1-2

cdr3_aa: CASSWGQGENSPLHF
cdr3_nt: TGTGCCAGCAGTTGGGGACAGGGGGAAAATTCACCCCTCCACTTT
clone_size: -
d_call: TRBD1
v_call: TRBV6-5
j_call: TRBJ1-6

cdr3_aa: CSATQTGAGEQYF
cdr3_nt: TGCAGTGCTACCCAGACCGGGGCGGGTGAGCAGTACTTC
clone_size: -
d_call: -
v_call: TRBV20-1
j_call: TRBJ2-7

cdr3_aa: CSAGGVAKNIQYF
cdr3_nt: TGCAGTGCGGGGGGAGTAGCCAAAAACATTCAGTACTTC
clone_size: few
d_call: -
v_call: TRBV20-1
j_call: TRBJ2-4

cdr3_aa: CASSFSLAGELFF
cdr3_nt: TGTGCCAGCAGCTTCTCGCTTGCCGGGGAGCTGTTTTTT
clone_size: -
d_call: -
v_call: TRBV7-9
j_call: TRBJ2-2

cdr3_aa: CSAGPTGPNYGYTF
cdr3_nt: TGCAGTGCTGGCCCGACAGGACCCAACTATGGCTACACCTTC
clone_size: few
d_call: -
v_call: TRBV20-1
j_call: TRBJ1-2

cdr3_aa: CASSPTRRDFQETQYF
cdr3_nt: TGCGCCAGCAGCCCAACCCGCCGGGACTTCCAAGAGACCCAGTACTTC
clone_size: -
d_call: -
v_call: TRBV5-1
j_call: TRBJ2-5

cdr3_aa: CSARSGYKDTIYF
cdr3_nt: TGCAGTGCTAGGAGCGGGTATAAAGACACCATATATTTT
clone_size: -
d_call: -
v_call: TRBV20-1
j_call: TRBJ1-3

cdr3_aa: CASSQDLWGLAGQETQYF
cdr3_nt: TGCGCCAGCAGCCAAGATTTGTGGGGACTAGCGGGCCAAGAGACCCAGTACTTC
clone_size: -
d_call: TRBD2
v_call: TRBV4-3
j_call: TRBJ2-5

cdr3_aa: CSARDLVRSYNEQFF
cdr3_nt: TGCAGTGCTAGAGACCTAGTACGCTCCTACAATGAGCAGTTCTTC
clone_size: few
d_call: -
v_call: TRBV20-1
j_call: TRBJ2-1

cdr3_aa: CASSLRSGTGRLNTEAFF
cdr3_nt: TGTGCCAGCAGCCTTAGATCGGGGACAGGGAGACTGAACACTGAAGCTTTCTTT
clone_size: -
d_call: TRBD1
v_call: TRBV7-2
j_call: TRBJ1-1

cdr3_aa: CASSYVTEAFF
cdr3_nt: TGTGCCAGCAGTTACGTAACTGAAGCTTTCTTT
clone_size: -
d_call: -
v_call: TRBV6-2/TRBV6-3
j_call: TRBJ1-1

cdr3_aa: CASSEDRGHEQFF
cdr3_nt: TGTGCCAGCAGTGAGGACAGGGGTCATGAGCAGTTCTTC
clone_size: -
d_call: TRBD1
v_call: TRBV2
j_call: TRBJ2-1

cdr3_aa: CATCGTSETQYF
cdr3_nt: TGCGCCACATGCGGGACATCGGAGACCCAGTACTTC
clone_size: -
d_call: -
v_call: TRBV6-1
j_call: TRBJ2-5

cdr3_aa: CSLQGNTDTQYF
cdr3_nt: TGCAGCCTGCAGGGAAACACAGATACGCAGTATTTT
clone_size: -
d_call: -
v_call: TRBV29-1
j_call: TRBJ2-3

cdr3_aa: CASSDSSNQPQHF
cdr3_nt: TGTGCCAGCAGTGACAGTTCCAATCAGCCCCAGCATTTT
clone_size: -
d_call: -
v_call: TRBV6-1
j_call: TRBJ1-5

cdr3_aa: CASSYSSGEQYF
cdr3_nt: TGTGCCAGCAGTTACTCCTCTGGCGAGCAGTACTTC
clone_size: -
d_call: -
v_call: TRBV6-5
j_call: TRBJ2-7

cdr3_aa: CASSLAREAFF
cdr3_nt: TGTGCCAGCAGTTTAGCCCGTGAAGCTTTCTTT
clone_size: few
d_call: -
v_call: TRBV12-3/TRBV12-4
j_call: TRBJ1-1

cdr3_aa: CASSSRWTGTFGAFF
cdr3_nt: TGTGCCAGCAGTTCCCGGTGGACAGGGACGTTCGGGGCTTTCTTT
clone_size: -
d_call: TRBD1
v_call: TRBV27
j_call: TRBJ1-1

cdr3_aa: CASSQDLGEQFF
cdr3_nt: TGTGCCAGCAGCCAAGATCTGGGTGAGCAGTTCTTC
clone_size: -
d_call: -
v_call: TRBV4-2
j_call: TRBJ2-1

cdr3_aa: CASSQSAQGGTHSPLHF
cdr3_nt: TGCGCCAGCAGTCAGTCCGCCCAGGGTGGGACGCATTCACCCCTCCACTTT
clone_size: -
d_call: -
v_call: TRBV23-1
j_call: TRBJ1-6

cdr3_aa: CASSPGRGTFQETQYF
cdr3_nt: TGTGCCAGCAGCCCCGGGCGGGGGACCTTCCAAGAGACCCAGTACTTC
clone_size: -
d_call: TRBD2
v_call: TRBV11-3
j_call: TRBJ2-5

cdr3_aa: CASSSFAPRTRDTGELFF
cdr3_nt: TGTGCCAGCAGCTCATTTGCGCCACGGACGAGGGACACCGGGGAGCTGTTTTTT
clone_size: -
d_call: -
v_call: TRBV27
j_call: TRBJ2-2

cdr3_aa: CASSPGGGTGEETQYF
cdr3_nt: TGCGCCAGCAGCCCCGGGGGCGGGACAGGGGAAGAGACCCAGTACTTC
clone_size: few
d_call: TRBD1
v_call: TRBV5-1
j_call: TRBJ2-5

cdr3_aa: CASSQRDSYEQYF
cdr3_nt: TGTGCCAGCTCCCAACGGGACTCCTACGAGCAGTACTTC
clone_size: -
d_call: -
v_call: TRBV18
j_call: TRBJ2-7

cdr3_aa: CAWTGLSLLDNSPLHF
cdr3_nt: TGTGCCTGGACAGGGCTGTCCCTGCTAGATAATTCACCCCTCCACTTT
clone_size: -
d_call: -
v_call: TRBV30
j_call: TRBJ1-6

cdr3_aa: CASSSGSSNQPQHF
cdr3_nt: TGTGCCAGCAGCTCAGGGAGTAGCAATCAGCCCCAGCATTTT
clone_size: -
d_call: -
v_call: TRBV6-1
j_call: TRBJ1-5

cdr3_aa: CSAVRAPSGTDTQYF
cdr3_nt: TGCAGTGCTGTCCGGGCCCCAAGTGGCACAGATACGCAGTATTTT
clone_size: -
d_call: -
v_call: TRBV20-1
j_call: TRBJ2-3

cdr3_aa: CASSYSISSKASKQYF
cdr3_nt: TGTGCCAGCAGTTACTCGATATCCAGTAAAGCAAGCAAGCAGTATTTT
clone_size: -
d_call: -
v_call: TRBV6-5
j_call: TRBJ2-3

cdr3_aa: CSARTSGTDTQYF
cdr3_nt: TGCAGTGCACGGACTAGCGGCACAGATACGCAGTATTTT
clone_size: -
d_call: TRBD2
v_call: TRBV20-1
j_call: TRBJ2-3

cdr3_aa: CASSLKGVGNQPQHF
cdr3_nt: TGTGCCAGCAGTTTAAAGGGGGTTGGCAATCAGCCCCAGCATTTT
clone_size: -
d_call: -
v_call: TRBV12-3/TRBV12-4
j_call: TRBJ1-5

cdr3_aa: CSATPNHYGYTF
cdr3_nt: TGCAGTGCTACACCCAACCATTATGGCTACACCTTC
clone_size: -
d_call: -
v_call: TRBV20-1
j_call: TRBJ1-2

cdr3_aa: CATSRDSVLSGNTIYF
cdr3_nt: TGTGCCACCAGCAGAGATTCGGTCCTCTCTGGAAACACCATATATTTT
clone_size: -
d_call: -
v_call: TRBV15
j_call: TRBJ1-3

cdr3_aa: CASNDRGSYGYTF
cdr3_nt: TGTGCCAGCAACGACCGGGGCAGCTATGGCTACACCTTC
clone_size: -
d_call: -
v_call: TRBV6-1
j_call: TRBJ1-2

cdr3_aa: CASSQGLNTGELFF
cdr3_nt: TGCGCCAGCAGCCAGGGGTTAAACACCGGGGAGCTGTTTTTT
clone_size: -
d_call: -
v_call: TRBV5-1
j_call: TRBJ2-2

cdr3_aa: CASSHPDRGPQPQHF
cdr3_nt: TGTGCCAGCAGCCACCCCGACAGGGGGCCTCAGCCCCAGCATTTT
clone_size: few
d_call: TRBD1
v_call: TRBV7-2
j_call: TRBJ1-5

cdr3_aa: CASRMGTRTYGYTF
cdr3_nt: TGTGCCAGCAGAATGGGGACCCGGACCTATGGCTACACCTTC
clone_size: few
d_call: -
v_call: TRBV2
j_call: TRBJ1-2

cdr3_aa: CASSDRVRGNQETQYF
cdr3_nt: TGTGCCAGCAGTGACAGGGTCCGGGGTAATCAAGAGACCCAGTACTTC
clone_size: -
d_call: -
v_call: TRBV2
j_call: TRBJ2-5

cdr3_aa: CASSYQSSTDTQYF
cdr3_nt: TGCGCCAGCAGCTACCAATCTAGCACAGATACGCAGTATTTT
clone_size: -
d_call: -
v_call: TRBV5-1
j_call: TRBJ2-3

cdr3_aa: CASSYSQGTHEQYF
cdr3_nt: TGTGCCAGCAGTTACTCGCAGGGCACCCACGAGCAGTACTTC
clone_size: -
d_call: -
v_call: TRBV6-5
j_call: TRBJ2-7

cdr3_aa: CAWSVDRGVAYNSPLHF
cdr3_nt: TGTGCCTGGAGTGTAGACAGGGGAGTCGCCTATAATTCACCCCTCCACTTT
clone_size: -
d_call: TRBD1
v_call: TRBV30
j_call: TRBJ1-6

cdr3_aa: CASSLSGGIETQYF
cdr3_nt: TGTGCCAGCAGTTTATCAGGGGGGATAGAGACCCAGTACTTC
clone_size: -
d_call: -
v_call: TRBV27
j_call: TRBJ2-5

cdr3_aa: CASSFSGRASTDTQYF
cdr3_nt: TGTGCCAGCAGCTTCTCGGGGCGCGCTAGCACAGATACGCAGTATTTT
clone_size: -
d_call: -
v_call: TRBV5-6
j_call: TRBJ2-3

cdr3_aa: CATSREASANYGYTF
cdr3_nt: TGTGCCACCAGCAGAGAGGCCAGTGCTAACTATGGCTACACCTTC
clone_size: few
d_call: -
v_call: TRBV15
j_call: TRBJ1-2

cdr3_aa: CASSILGLITDTQYF
cdr3_nt: TGTGCCAGTAGTATATTAGGGCTGATCACAGATACGCAGTATTTT
clone_size: -
d_call: -
v_call: TRBV19
j_call: TRBJ2-3

cdr3_aa: CASSSSGGANEQFF
cdr3_nt: TGTGCTAGCAGCTCTAGCGGGGGGGCTAATGAGCAGTTCTTC
clone_size: -
d_call: TRBD2
v_call: TRBV7-7
j_call: TRBJ2-1

cdr3_aa: CASSPGQGAVGNSPLHF
cdr3_nt: TGTGCCAGCAGCCCAGGACAGGGGGCGGTGGGTAATTCACCCCTCCACTTT
clone_size: few
d_call: TRBD1
v_call: TRBV7-2
j_call: TRBJ1-6

cdr3_aa: CASSYSTGNPGNTIYF
cdr3_nt: TGTGCCAGCAGTTACTCGACAGGAAACCCTGGAAACACCATATATTTT
clone_size: medium-sized
d_call: -
v_call: TRBV6-5
j_call: TRBJ1-3

cdr3_aa: CASSLFGGVGELFF
cdr3_nt: TGTGCCAGCAGCTTATTCGGGGGCGTCGGGGAGCTGTTTTTT
clone_size: -
d_call: -
v_call: TRBV7-2
j_call: TRBJ2-2